Sequencing of this TCR beta chain was carried out in a study of immune reconstitution after stem cell transplant in scleroderma (TCRdb year 2017). This clonotype is identified as medium-sized (0.01 to 0.1%). The antigen this receptor binds is unknown. No base quality information exists; no much larger clone differs at one position. Libraries were constructed by RT-PCR. Sequencing was carried out with an Illumina MiSeq. TCRdb itself trimmed the public reads at Q25 with fastp, ran MiXCR and retained productive beta chains. Every entry covers one CDR3 protein and lists the most common genes and DNA from its rows. This sample has 1,900 or so distinct CDR3 sequences in its table, and 3% to 4.5% of those were observed once. In total, the top ten clones hold 15% of the sample. Its CDR3 holds 12 amino acids, cysteine through phenylalanine. Only CDR3 DNA is held: 36 bases, read in frame from base 1. CDR1 and CDR2 (DFQATT, SNEGSKA) derive from the germline V gene (reference sequence). V drops 0 bases and J drops 5 bases, leaving 8 bases in between.

The sample here was taken before or after autologous hematopoietic stem cell transplantation (not recorded which). The chain joins TRBV20-1 to TRBJ2-7; the D gene assignment is ambiguous. This TCR derives from a male donor with systemic sclerosis. Here is the DNA: TGCAGTGCTAGAGATCTCGCCCACGAGCAGTACTTC. Its protein product is CSARDLAHEQYF.